This passage covers 6 T cell receptor beta chains from one sample sequenced in a study of human T cells and chemical hapten exposure. This sample's time point: pre-sensitization, week 0. Documented treatment: therapeutic diphenylcyclopropenone sensitization with weekly scalp DPC. TCRdb recomputed calls from the RACE reads with MiXCR, one row per CDR3 protein. Of a few hundred thousand distinct CDR3 sequences detected, 5.5% appear once; the ten largest clones hold more than 8%. The sample here was whole blood, taken in connection with sensitization to the hapten diphenylcyclopropenone (DPC). Receptors originate from a young woman with alopecia areata. Some clones in this sample may be carry-over from other donors' samples.

The chain employs TRBV27 and TRBJ2-7; 9 bases align to TRBD2. J lost 4 bases, V lost 8 bases, and 9 bases had no gene match. The CDR3 extends over 14 amino acids. Germline V CDR1 and CDR2: MNHEY, SMNVEV (reference sequence). CDR3 nucleotides: TGTGCCAGCGCCCTGGGACTAGCCCCGTACGAGCAGTACTTC. Translated: CASALGLAPYEQYF.

This clonotype came up many times. V is TRBV6-2 or TRBV6-3 and J is TRBJ1-2; tentative D call: TRBD1 (6 bases). The CDR3 totals 13 residues. Trimming pared 6 bases from V and 1 base from J, leaving 9 bases between. Looked up from germline, CDR1 is MNHEY and CDR2 is SVGEGT. CDR3 amino acids: CASREDSNYGYTF. As DNA, the CDR3 is TGTGCCAGCAGAGAGGACAGTAACTATGGCTACACCTTC.

The J gene is TRBJ1-2, the V gene TRBV12-5; D gene uncertain. Trimming took off 4 bases at V and 5 bases at J, with 14 bases between the two ends. Germline CDR1 reads LGHNT; CDR2 reads FRNRAP. The CDR3 sequence is 14 residues long. CDR3 sequence reads: CASGSGFSSYGYTF. CDR3 nucleotide sequence: TGTGCTAGTGGTTCCGGATTCTCAAGTTATGGCTACACCTTC.

The rearrangement links TRBV12-3 or TRBV12-4 to TRBJ1-5, with unresolved D. V lost 6 bases to trimming and J lost 3 bases, with 12 bases between them. CDR3 length: 14 residues. The CDR3 bases are TGTGCCAGCAGAGCCCCGGGAATCAATCAGCCCCAGCATTTT. Translating it yields CASRAPGINQPQHF.

The chain has TRBV2 and TRBJ1-3; no clear D gene. The V end lost 6 bases, the J end lost 1 base, and 13 bases lay between the germline ends. This CDR3 spans 15 amino acids. Germline V lookup: CDR1 SNHLY, CDR2 FYNNEI. CDR3 sequence reads: CASRGGSTSGNTIYF. As DNA, the CDR3 is TGTGCCAGCAGGGGCGGATCTACATCTGGAAACACCATATATTTT. The full variable domain, with the rest looked up from reference TRBV2 and TRBJ1-3, is EPEVTQTPSHQVTQMGQEVILRCVPISNHLYFYWYRQILGQKVEFLVSFYNNEISEKSEIFDDQFSVERPDGSNFTLKIRSTKLEDSAMYFCASRGGSTSGNTIYFGEGSWLTVV.

The chain has TRBV4-2 and TRBJ2-5, with TRBD1 matching 9 bases. The junction had 4 bases not matched to a gene; V was cut back by 2 bases and J by 3 bases. The CDR3 sequence is 15 residues long. Germline CDR1 LGHNA, CDR2 YNFKEQ. The CDR3 spells CASSQLGQGKETQYF. The CDR3 DNA reads as TGTGCCAGCAGCCAATTGGGACAGGGTAAAGAGACCCAGTACTTC.